These T cell receptor beta chains were read from a single sample in a study of blood T cell repertoires in COVID-19. Assay: immunoSEQ multiplex PCR; the TCRdb copy retains only in-frame clones and omits some. The top ten hold over 8.5% of the sample, which has about 310,000 clones, 89% seen once. The sequenced sample consisted of PBMCs or T cells enriched from blood (not recorded which). These receptors were obtained from a woman under 40 who had recovered from COVID-19. Both conserved end residues are part of each CDR3. Each record gives: J gene, clone size, V gene, D gene, CDR3 length, CDR3 protein, CDR3 DNA. The D gene is left open where the match is weak. The size entry is marked missing in some rows and otherwise reads once, few, many or a size class.

>TRBJ2-1|NA|TRBV7-6|NA|11
CASSPAIEQFF
TGTGCCAGCAGCCCAGCGATTGAGCAGTTCTTC
>TRBJ2-1|NA|TRBV18|NA|14
CASSPLLEFNEQFF
TGTGCCAGCTCACCACTGTTAGAGTTTAATGAGCAGTTCTTC
>TRBJ1-1|NA|TRBV28|NA|13
CASSYTFNTEAFF
TGTGCCAGCAGTTATACTTTCAACACTGAAGCTTTCTTT
>TRBJ1-2|NA|TRBV3-1/TRBV3-2|NA|12
CASSQTSSGYTF
TGTGCCAGCAGCCAGACATCGTCTGGCTACACCTTC
>TRBJ2-1|NA|TRBV3-1/TRBV3-2|TRBD2|16
CASSLLSGGPWNEQFF
TGTGCCAGCAGCCTACTTTCGGGAGGGCCTTGGAATGAGCAGTTCTTC
>TRBJ2-7|NA|TRBV27|TRBD2|16
CASSPTIAGLSYEQYF
TGTGCCAGCAGTCCTACAATAGCGGGACTCTCCTACGAGCAGTACTTC
>TRBJ1-1|NA|TRBV19|NA|14
CASSIGGGITEAFF
TGTGCCAGTAGTATAGGCGGAGGGATCACTGAAGCTTTCTTT
>TRBJ2-3|NA|TRBV13|TRBD1|14
CASSHGQGTDTQYF
TGTGCCAGCAGCCACGGACAGGGAACAGATACGCAGTATTTT
>TRBJ2-3|NA|TRBV4-2|NA|13
CASSQDRGDTQYF
TGTGCCAGCAGCCAAGATCGAGGGGATACGCAGTATTTT
>TRBJ2-1|NA|TRBV12-3/TRBV12-4|NA|12
CASSPTSNEQFF
TGTGCCAGCAGTCCAACTAGTAATGAGCAGTTCTTC
>TRBJ2-3|NA|TRBV13|TRBD2|16
CASSLGASGKTDTQYF
TGTGCCAGCAGCTTAGGCGCTAGCGGGAAAACAGATACGCAGTATTTT
>TRBJ2-1|NA|TRBV10-2|TRBD2|15
CASRPSGRGYNEQFF
TGCGCCAGCAGGCCTAGCGGGAGAGGATACAATGAGCAGTTCTTC
>TRBJ2-7|NA|TRBV7-2|TRBD2|16
CASSSELGLVRYEQYF
TGTGCCAGCAGCTCAGAACTGGGACTAGTACGGTACGAGCAGTACTTC
>TRBJ2-5|NA|TRBV11-3|NA|13
CASSLDPQGTQYF
TGTGCCAGCAGCTTAGATCCACAGGGAACCCAGTACTTC
>TRBJ2-1|NA|TRBV27|TRBD2|15
CASFLYRGLGIEQFF
TGTGCCAGCTTTCTTTATCGAGGACTAGGAATTGAGCAGTTCTTC
>TRBJ1-2|NA|TRBV7-2|NA|15
CASSFTTLGGEGYTF
TGTGCCAGCAGCTTCACGACTTTGGGGGGGGAAGGCTACACCTTC
>TRBJ2-7|NA|TRBV7-9|NA|13
CASSEETYYEQYF
TGTGCCAGCAGCGAGGAAACGTACTACGAGCAGTACTTC
>TRBJ2-1|NA|TRBV19|TRBD2|18
CASSIQAGREGYYNEQFF
TGTGCCAGTAGTATCCAGGCGGGGCGGGAGGGCTACTACAATGAGCAGTTCTTC
>TRBJ1-5|few|TRBV28|TRBD1|15
CASSLLQGSNQPQHF
TGTGCCAGCAGCCTTTTACAGGGGAGCAATCAGCCCCAGCATTTT
>TRBJ2-7|NA|TRBV19|TRBD1|13
CASGTGFPYEQYF
TGTGCCAGTGGGACAGGGTTTCCCTACGAGCAGTACTTC
>TRBJ2-7|few|TRBV20-1|TRBD1|15
CSASSTGGAWHEQYF
TGCAGTGCTAGTTCGACAGGGGGCGCATGGCACGAGCAGTACTTC
>TRBJ2-2|NA|TRBV19|TRBD2|16
CATTGTSGWITGELFF
TGTGCCACCACCGGGACTAGCGGGTGGATTACCGGGGAGCTGTTTTTT
>TRBJ1-1|once|TRBV5-1|NA|13
CASRVGLNTEAFF
TGCGCCAGCAGAGTGGGGCTTAACACTGAAGCTTTCTTT
>TRBJ2-3|NA|TRBV5-1|TRBD1|16
CASSLVTGGVSDTQYF
TGCGCCAGCAGCTTGGTAACAGGGGGCGTCTCAGATACGCAGTATTTT
>TRBJ1-2|NA|TRBV29-1|NA|12
CSVEGNYYGYTF
TGCAGCGTTGAAGGCAACTACTATGGCTACACCTTC
>TRBJ2-7|once|TRBV19|TRBD2|14
CASSSGRAAYEQYF
TGTGCCAGTAGTAGCGGGAGGGCGGCCTACGAGCAGTACTTC
>TRBJ1-5|NA|TRBV4-1|NA|15
CASSYLEGSNQPQHF
TGCGCCAGCAGCTACCTCGAGGGTAGCAATCAGCCCCAGCATTTT
>TRBJ2-1|NA|TRBV21-1|NA|17
CASSRGAGGESYNEQFF
TGTGCCAGCAGCCGCGGGGCAGGGGGTGAGTCCTACAATGAGCAGTTCTTC
>TRBJ1-2|NA|TRBV6-4|NA|13
CASSATRGYGYTF
TGTGCCAGCAGTGCCACTAGAGGATATGGCTACACCTTC
>TRBJ2-7|NA|TRBV5-6|NA|12
CASSLSSYEQYF
TGTGCCAGCAGCTTGTCTTCCTACGAGCAGTACTTC
>TRBJ2-7|NA|TRBV4-1|TRBD1|22
CASSQDWARRIDGTESSYEQYF
TGCGCCAGCAGCCAAGACTGGGCCCGGCGTATCGACGGGACAGAGAGTTCCTACGAGCAGTACTTC
>TRBJ2-2|NA|TRBV11-2|NA|13
CASSALRAGELFF
TGTGCCAGCAGCGCGCTCCGGGCCGGGGAGCTGTTTTTT
>TRBJ2-6|NA|TRBV2|NA|15
CASSPIDSGANVLTF
TGTGCCAGCAGTCCTATTGACTCTGGGGCCAACGTCCTGACTTTC
>TRBJ2-6|NA|TRBV5-1|TRBD2|16
CASSLLAGYGANVLTF
TGCGCCAGCAGCTTGCTAGCGGGATACGGGGCCAACGTCCTGACTTTC
>TRBJ2-1|NA|TRBV29-1|TRBD2|14
CSARLADTYNEQFF
TGCAGCGCCCGACTAGCGGATACCTACAATGAGCAGTTCTTC
>TRBJ2-7|NA|TRBV29-1|TRBD2|15
CSVYVRTSGSAEQYF
TGCAGCGTGTACGTTCGGACTAGCGGGAGTGCCGAGCAGTACTTC
>TRBJ1-1|NA|TRBV6-6|NA|14
CASSYLHRVTEAFF
TGTGCCAGCAGTTACTTACACAGGGTCACTGAAGCTTTCTTT
>TRBJ2-7|NA|TRBV27|NA|14
CASTPRSPSYEQYF
TGTGCCAGCACCCCACGGAGTCCCTCCTACGAGCAGTACTTC
>TRBJ1-1|NA|TRBV11-2|TRBD1|16
CASSLGWTGVYTEAFF
TGTGCCAGCAGCTTAGGGTGGACAGGGGTATACACTGAAGCTTTCTTT
>TRBJ2-7|NA|TRBV6-2/TRBV6-3|NA|12
CASSRSSYEQYF
TGTGCCAGCAGTCGGAGCTCCTACGAGCAGTACTTC
>TRBJ1-2|NA|TRBV7-2|TRBD1|14
CASSLGQGSYGYTF
TGTGCCAGCAGCCTCGGACAGGGGAGCTATGGCTACACCTTC
>TRBJ2-3|NA|TRBV6-5|TRBD1|15
CASSPRQGVTDTQYF
TGTGCCAGCAGTCCCAGACAGGGCGTCACAGATACGCAGTATTTT
>TRBJ1-1|NA|TRBV29-1|NA|12
CSGQTDSNEAFF
TGCAGCGGCCAAACCGACAGTAATGAAGCTTTCTTT
>TRBJ2-1|NA|TRBV24-1|TRBD2|16
CATAGTSGRSNNEQFF
TGTGCCACCGCCGGGACTAGCGGGAGGTCTAACAATGAGCAGTTCTTC
>TRBJ2-1|NA|TRBV7-9|NA|15
CASSLAWEVLNEQFF
TGTGCCAGCAGCTTAGCGTGGGAGGTGTTGAATGAGCAGTTCTTC
>TRBJ2-7|once|TRBV19|TRBD2|16
CASSMGLVLTSYEQYF
TGTGCCAGTAGTATGGGACTAGTTCTTACCTCCTACGAGCAGTACTTC
>TRBJ1-2|NA|TRBV4-1|NA|15
CASSPPPAGDYGYTF
TGCGCCAGCAGCCCACCACCCGCAGGGGACTATGGCTACACCTTC
>TRBJ1-4|NA|TRBV5-1|NA|14
CASSFLGGNEKLFF
TGCGCCAGCAGCTTCCTTGGGGGGAATGAAAAACTGTTTTTT
>TRBJ2-1|NA|TRBV7-3|TRBD2|15
CASSSLAGEMNEQFF
TGTGCCAGCAGCTCTCTAGCGGGAGAAATGAATGAGCAGTTCTTC
>TRBJ1-5|NA|TRBV18|TRBD1|17
CASSPTGQGSGNQPQHF
TGTGCCAGCTCACCGACGGGACAGGGTTCGGGCAATCAGCCCCAGCATTTT
>TRBJ1-5|few|TRBV10-3|TRBD1|17
CAISESGFQGGNQPQHF
TGTGCCATCAGTGAGTCGGGGTTTCAGGGGGGCAATCAGCCCCAGCATTTT
>TRBJ1-5|NA|TRBV30|NA|13
CAFRVTGNQPQHF
TGTGCCTTCAGGGTTACGGGTAATCAGCCCCAGCATTTT
>TRBJ2-1|NA|TRBV27|NA|15
CATKTPSSSYNEQFF
TGTGCCACCAAGACTCCTTCGAGCTCCTACAATGAGCAGTTCTTC
>TRBJ2-7|NA|TRBV5-1|NA|16
CASRSHRENFVDEQYF
TGCGCCAGCAGAAGTCACAGGGAAAATTTCGTTGACGAGCAGTACTTC
>TRBJ2-3|NA|TRBV28|TRBD1|16
CASSLWGTVVTDTQYF
TGTGCCAGCAGTTTATGGGGGACAGTTGTGACAGATACGCAGTATTTT
>TRBJ2-5|NA|TRBV3-1/TRBV3-2|NA|12
CASSLAEETQYF
TGTGCCAGCAGTCTGGCCGAAGAGACCCAGTACTTC
>TRBJ2-5|NA|TRBV5-4|NA|14
CASSLGGPWETQYF
TGTGCCAGCAGCTTGGGAGGGCCGTGGGAGACCCAGTACTTC
>TRBJ1-4|NA|TRBV5-4|NA|15
CASSWGGTGNEKLFF
TGTGCCAGCAGCTGGGGGGGGACGGGGAATGAAAAACTGTTTTTT
>TRBJ2-1|NA|TRBV15|TRBD1|16
CATSRGTGGFYNEQFF
TGTGCCACCAGCAGAGGGACAGGGGGTTTCTACAATGAGCAGTTCTTC
>TRBJ2-2|NA|TRBV4-1|TRBD2|21
CASSQDLAGLAGGPDTGELFF
TGCGCCAGCAGCCAAGATCTTGCGGGACTAGCGGGAGGGCCAGACACCGGGGAGCTGTTTTTT